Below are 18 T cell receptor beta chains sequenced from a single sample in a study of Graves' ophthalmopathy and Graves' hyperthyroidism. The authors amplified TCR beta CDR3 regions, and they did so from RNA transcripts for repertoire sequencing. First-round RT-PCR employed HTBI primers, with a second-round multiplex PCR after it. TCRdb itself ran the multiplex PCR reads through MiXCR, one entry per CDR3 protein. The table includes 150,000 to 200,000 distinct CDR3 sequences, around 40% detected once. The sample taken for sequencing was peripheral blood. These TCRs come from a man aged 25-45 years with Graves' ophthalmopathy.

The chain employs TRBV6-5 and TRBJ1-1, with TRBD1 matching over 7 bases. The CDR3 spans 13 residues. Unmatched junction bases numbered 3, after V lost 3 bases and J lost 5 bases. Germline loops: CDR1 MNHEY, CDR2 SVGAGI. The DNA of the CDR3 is TGTGCCAGCAGTTATAACAGGGGTACTGAAGCTTTCTTT. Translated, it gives CASSYNRGTEAFF.

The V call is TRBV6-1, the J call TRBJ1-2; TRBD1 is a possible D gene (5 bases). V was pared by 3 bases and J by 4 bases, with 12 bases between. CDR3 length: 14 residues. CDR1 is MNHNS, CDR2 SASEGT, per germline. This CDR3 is CASSEAFRGYGYTF. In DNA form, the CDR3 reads TGTGCCAGCAGTGAGGCCTTTAGGGGCTATGGCTACACCTTC.

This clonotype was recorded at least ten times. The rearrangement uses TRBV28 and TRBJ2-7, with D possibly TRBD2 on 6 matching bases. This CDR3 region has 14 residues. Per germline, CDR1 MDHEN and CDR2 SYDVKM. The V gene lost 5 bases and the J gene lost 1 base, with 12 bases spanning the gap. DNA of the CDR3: TGTGCCAGCAGTCACGGGACTGTTTCCTACGAGCAGTACTTC. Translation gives CASSHGTVSYEQYF.

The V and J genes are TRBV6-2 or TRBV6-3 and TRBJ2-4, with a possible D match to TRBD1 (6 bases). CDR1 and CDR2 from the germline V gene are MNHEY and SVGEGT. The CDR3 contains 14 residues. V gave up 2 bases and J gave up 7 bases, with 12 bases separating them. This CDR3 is CASSYGAGENIQYF. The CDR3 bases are TGTGCCAGCAGTTACGGGGCAGGGGAGAACATTCAGTACTTC.

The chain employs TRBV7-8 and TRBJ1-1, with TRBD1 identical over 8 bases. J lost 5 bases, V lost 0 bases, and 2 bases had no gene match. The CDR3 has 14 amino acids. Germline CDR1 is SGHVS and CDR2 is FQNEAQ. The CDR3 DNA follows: TGTGCCAGCAGCTTAGCTTACAGGGGGACTGAAGCTTTCTTT. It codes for CASSLAYRGTEAFF.

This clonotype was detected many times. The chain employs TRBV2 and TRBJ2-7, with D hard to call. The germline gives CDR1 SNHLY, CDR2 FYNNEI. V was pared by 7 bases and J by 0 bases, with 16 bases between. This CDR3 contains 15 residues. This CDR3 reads CASTPKALLSYEQYF. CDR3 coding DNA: TGTGCCAGCACCCCGAAGGCTCTTCTCTCCTACGAGCAGTACTTC.

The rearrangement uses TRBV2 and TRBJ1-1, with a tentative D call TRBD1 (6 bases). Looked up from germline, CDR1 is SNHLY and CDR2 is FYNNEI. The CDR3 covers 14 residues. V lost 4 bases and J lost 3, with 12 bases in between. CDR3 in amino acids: CASSVGQGHTEAFF. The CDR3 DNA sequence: TGTGCCAGCAGTGTAGGCCAGGGGCACACTGAAGCTTTCTTT. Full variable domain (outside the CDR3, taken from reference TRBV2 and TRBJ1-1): EPEVTQTPSHQVTQMGQEVILRCVPISNHLYFYWYRQILGQKVEFLVSFYNNEISEKSEIFDDQFSVERPDGSNFTLKIRSTKLEDSAMYFCASSVGQGHTEAFFGQGTRLTVV.

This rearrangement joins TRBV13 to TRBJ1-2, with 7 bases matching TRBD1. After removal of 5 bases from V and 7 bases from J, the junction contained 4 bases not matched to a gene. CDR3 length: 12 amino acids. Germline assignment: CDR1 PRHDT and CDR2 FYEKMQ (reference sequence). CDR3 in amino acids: CASSRTGGGYTF. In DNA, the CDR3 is TGTGCCAGCAGCCGGACAGGCGGTGGCTACACCTTC.

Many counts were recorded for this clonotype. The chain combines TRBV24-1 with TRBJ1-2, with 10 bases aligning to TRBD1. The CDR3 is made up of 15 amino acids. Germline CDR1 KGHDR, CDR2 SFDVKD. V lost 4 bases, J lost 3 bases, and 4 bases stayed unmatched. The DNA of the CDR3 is TGTGCCACCAGTGACCCCGGGACAGGGGACTATGGCTACACCTTC. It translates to CATSDPGTGDYGYTF.

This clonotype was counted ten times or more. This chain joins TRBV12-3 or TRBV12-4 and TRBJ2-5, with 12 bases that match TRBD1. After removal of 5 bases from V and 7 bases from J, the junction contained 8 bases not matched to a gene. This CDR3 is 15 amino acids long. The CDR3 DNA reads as TGTGCCAGCAGTCAAACGGGACAGGGGGCTGGGACCCAGTACTTC. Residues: CASSQTGQGAGTQYF.

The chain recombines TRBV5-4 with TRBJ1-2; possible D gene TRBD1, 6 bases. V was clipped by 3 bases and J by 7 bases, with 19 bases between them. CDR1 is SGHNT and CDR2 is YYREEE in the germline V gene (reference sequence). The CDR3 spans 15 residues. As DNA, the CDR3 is TGTGCCAGCAGCTCGCAACAGGGAGTAGTTCGTGGCTACACCTTC. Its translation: CASSSQQGVVRGYTF.

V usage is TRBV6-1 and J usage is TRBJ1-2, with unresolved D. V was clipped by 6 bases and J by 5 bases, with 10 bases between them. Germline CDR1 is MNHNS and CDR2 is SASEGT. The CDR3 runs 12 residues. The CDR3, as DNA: TGTGCCAGCAGCCCTACGCTATATGGCTACACCTTC. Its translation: CASSPTLYGYTF.

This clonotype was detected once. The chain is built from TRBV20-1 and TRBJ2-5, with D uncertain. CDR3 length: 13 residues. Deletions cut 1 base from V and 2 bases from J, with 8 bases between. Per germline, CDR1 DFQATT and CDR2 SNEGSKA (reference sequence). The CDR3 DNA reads TGCAGTGCTAGAGCAGACACTCAAGAGACCCAGTACTTC. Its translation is CSARADTQETQYF.

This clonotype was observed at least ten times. CDR3 residues: CASSLRGQGYEQYF. For the CDR3, the DNA is TGTGCCAGCAGTTTAAGGGGACAGGGCTACGAGCAGTACTTC. This chain joins TRBV28 and TRBJ2-7, with 9 nucleotides matching TRBD1. Germline V gene sequence: CDR1 MDHEN, CDR2 SYDVKM. J gave up 3 bases and V 2 bases, and 2 bases lay outside the gene matches. There are 14 residues in the CDR3.

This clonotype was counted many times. DNA for the CDR3: TGTGCCAGCTCACCGGACAGCAACTCTGGAAACACCATATATTTT. The encoded protein is CASSPDSNSGNTIYF. The chain has TRBV18 and TRBJ1-3; TRBD1 might be the D (6 bases). V was cut by 3 bases and J by 0 bases, with 9 bases left in between. This CDR3 is 15 amino acids long. Germline V gene sequence: CDR1 KGHSH, CDR2 LQKENI.

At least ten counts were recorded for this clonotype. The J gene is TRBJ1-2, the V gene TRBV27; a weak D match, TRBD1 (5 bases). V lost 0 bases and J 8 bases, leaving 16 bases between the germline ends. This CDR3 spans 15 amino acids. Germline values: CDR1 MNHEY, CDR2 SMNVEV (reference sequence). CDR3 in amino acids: CASSLSMWKAGGYTF. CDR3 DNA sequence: TGTGCCAGCAGTTTATCTATGTGGAAGGCAGGGGGCTACACCTTC.

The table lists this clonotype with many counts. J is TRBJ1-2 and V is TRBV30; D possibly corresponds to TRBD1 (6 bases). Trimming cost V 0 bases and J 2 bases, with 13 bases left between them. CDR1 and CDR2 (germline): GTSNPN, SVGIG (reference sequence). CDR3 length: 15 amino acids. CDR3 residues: CAWSVGVGGNYGYTF. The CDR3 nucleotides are TGTGCCTGGAGTGTAGGGGTAGGGGGGAACTATGGCTACACCTTC. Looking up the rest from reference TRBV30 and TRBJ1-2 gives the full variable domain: SQTIHQWPATLVQPVGSPLSLECTVEGTSNPNLYWYRQAAGRGLQLLFYSVGIGQISSEVPQNLSASRPQDRQFILSSKKLLLSDSGFYLCAWSVGVGGNYGYTFGSGTRLTVV.

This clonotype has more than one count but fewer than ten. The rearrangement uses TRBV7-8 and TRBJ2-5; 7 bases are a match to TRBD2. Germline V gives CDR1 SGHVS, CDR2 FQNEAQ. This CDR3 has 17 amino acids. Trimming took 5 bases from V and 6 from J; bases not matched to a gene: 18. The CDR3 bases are TGTGCCAGCAGCCCCGGGGCTAGCGGAACCCGCGGGAAGACCCAGTACTTC. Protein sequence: CASSPGASGTRGKTQYF. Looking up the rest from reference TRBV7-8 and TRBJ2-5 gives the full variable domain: GAGVSQSPRYKVAKRGQDVALRCDPISGHVSLFWYQQALGQGPEFLTYFQNEAQLDKSGLPSDRFFAERPEGSVSTLKIQRTQQEDSAVYLCASSPGASGTRGKTQYFGPGTRLLVL.